The entry below gives a single TCR beta chain sequence along with its context. The data were taken from a study of blood T cell repertoires in COVID-19. Study at large: Material from acute and convalescent COVID-19 was sourced from the United States, Italy and Spain.

CDR3 length equals 15 residues. Trimming cost V 8 bases and J 4 bases; bases outside gene matches: 12. CDR1 is MNHEY, CDR2 SVGAGI, per germline. Some clones are missing from TCRdb's copy, which holds only in-frame ones; the method was immunoSEQ multiplex PCR. The table includes 140,000 or so clones, about 90% detected once. Sequencing input: peripheral blood. This sequence originates from a middle-aged man who had recovered from COVID-19. This chain links TRBV6-5 with TRBJ2-7; 9 bases line up with TRBD2. CDR3 in amino acids: CASGISGGTFYEQYF. For the CDR3, the DNA is TGTGCCAGCGGAATTAGCGGGGGTACCTTTTACGAGCAGTACTTC.